Sequencing of this TCR beta chain was carried out in a study of blood T cell repertoires in COVID-19. Study background: PBMCs, B-cell-depleted T cells, or T cells were the source of the cDNA or gDNA that made up the material.

Sequencing was performed with immunoSEQ multiplex PCR; in TCRdb, only in-frame clones are kept and a portion is missing. The sample holds about 230,000 clones, 87% seen once. V lost 4 bases and J lost 7, with 21 bases in between. Germline V CDR1 and CDR2: SGDLS, YYNGEE. The CDR3 consists of 16 residues. Material: peripheral blood. This receptor was taken from a woman aged 18 to 35 who had recovered from COVID-19. The chain combines TRBV9 with TRBJ1-5, with D perhaps matching TRBD1 (6 bases). CDR3 sequence: CASSLLTGSGHQPQHF. In DNA form, the CDR3 reads TGTGCCAGCAGCTTATTAACAGGGAGTGGTCACCAGCCCCAGCATTTT.